The following is a T cell receptor (beta chain) sequence with its context. Sequenced by immunoSEQ multiplex PCR; TCRdb stores in-frame clones only, minus some. The sample has about 820,000 clones; 85% to 95% are singletons. The entry originates in a study of shared clonotypes between healthy human individuals. CD8 cells classed as naive were CD45RO-negative and positively selected for CCR7, excluding terminally differentiated effector memory CD45RA+ cells. Sequencing input: naive CD8+ T cells sorted from blood. This TCR came from a man in his thirties or forties in good health.

CDR3 bases: TGTGCCAGCAGTTTAATAACTAGCGGGATTAACAATGAGCAGTTCTTC. Translating it yields CASSLITSGINNEQFF. The gene calls are TRBV28 and TRBJ2-1, with 10 nucleotides matching TRBD2. Per germline, CDR1 MDHEN and CDR2 SYDVKM. The CDR3 is made up of 16 amino acids. Unmatched junction bases numbered 6, after V lost 2 bases and J lost 5 bases.